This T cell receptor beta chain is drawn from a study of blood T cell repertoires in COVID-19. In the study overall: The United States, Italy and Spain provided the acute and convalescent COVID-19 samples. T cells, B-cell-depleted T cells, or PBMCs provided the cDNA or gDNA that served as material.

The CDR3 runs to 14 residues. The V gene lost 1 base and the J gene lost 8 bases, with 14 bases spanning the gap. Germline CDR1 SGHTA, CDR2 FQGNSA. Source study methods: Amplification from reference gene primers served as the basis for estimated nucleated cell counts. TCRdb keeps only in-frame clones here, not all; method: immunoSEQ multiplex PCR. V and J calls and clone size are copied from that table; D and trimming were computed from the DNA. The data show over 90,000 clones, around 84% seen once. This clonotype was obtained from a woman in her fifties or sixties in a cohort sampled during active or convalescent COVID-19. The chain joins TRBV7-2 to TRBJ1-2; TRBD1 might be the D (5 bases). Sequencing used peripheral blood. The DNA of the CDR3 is TGTGCCAGCAGCTTAGGGAGGGACTTGGACGGCTACACCTTC. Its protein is CASSLGRDLDGYTF.